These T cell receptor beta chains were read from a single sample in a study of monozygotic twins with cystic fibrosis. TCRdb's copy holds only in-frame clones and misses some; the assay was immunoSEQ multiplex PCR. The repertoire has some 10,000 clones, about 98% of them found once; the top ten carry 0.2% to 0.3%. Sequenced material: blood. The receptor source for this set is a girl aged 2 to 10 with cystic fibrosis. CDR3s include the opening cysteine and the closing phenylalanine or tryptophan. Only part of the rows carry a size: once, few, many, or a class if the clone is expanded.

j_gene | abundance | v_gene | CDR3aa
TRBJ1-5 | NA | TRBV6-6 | CASSYIRRADQPQHF
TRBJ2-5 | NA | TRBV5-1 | CASSSFPGARGETQYF
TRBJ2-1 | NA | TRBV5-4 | CASSLARLAGGIREQFF
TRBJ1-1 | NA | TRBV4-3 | CASSQDKRGYEAFF
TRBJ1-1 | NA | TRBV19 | CATSQIDRGRGTEAFF
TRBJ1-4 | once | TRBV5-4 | CASSLEAYGEKLFF
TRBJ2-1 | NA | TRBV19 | CASSIYPHSEQFF
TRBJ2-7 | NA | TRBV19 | CASSRQWGYEQYF
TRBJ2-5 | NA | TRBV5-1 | CASSARPSVGETQYF
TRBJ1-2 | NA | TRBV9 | CASSGTVYGYTF
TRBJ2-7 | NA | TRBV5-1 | CASSLLSDRAYEQYF
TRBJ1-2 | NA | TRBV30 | CAWIAGSDYGYTF
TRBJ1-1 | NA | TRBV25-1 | CASSELMGGEAFF
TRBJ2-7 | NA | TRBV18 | CASSPPSSYEQYF
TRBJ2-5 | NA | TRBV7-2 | CASSLGREGRETQYF
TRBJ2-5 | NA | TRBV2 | CASSEEQGGETQYF
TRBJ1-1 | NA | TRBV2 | CASSEAGHALGNTEAFF
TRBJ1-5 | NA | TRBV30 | CAWSLTGGNQPQHF
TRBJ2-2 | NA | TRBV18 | CASSPTGAGPTGELFF
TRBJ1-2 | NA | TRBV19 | CASSITASYGYTF
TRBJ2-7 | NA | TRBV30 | CAWSVGLNYEQYF
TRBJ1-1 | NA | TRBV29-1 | CSVEYIGQQNTEAFF
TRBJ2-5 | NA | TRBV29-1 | CSVVLGGGETQYF
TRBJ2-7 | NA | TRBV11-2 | CASSLGGRADQYF